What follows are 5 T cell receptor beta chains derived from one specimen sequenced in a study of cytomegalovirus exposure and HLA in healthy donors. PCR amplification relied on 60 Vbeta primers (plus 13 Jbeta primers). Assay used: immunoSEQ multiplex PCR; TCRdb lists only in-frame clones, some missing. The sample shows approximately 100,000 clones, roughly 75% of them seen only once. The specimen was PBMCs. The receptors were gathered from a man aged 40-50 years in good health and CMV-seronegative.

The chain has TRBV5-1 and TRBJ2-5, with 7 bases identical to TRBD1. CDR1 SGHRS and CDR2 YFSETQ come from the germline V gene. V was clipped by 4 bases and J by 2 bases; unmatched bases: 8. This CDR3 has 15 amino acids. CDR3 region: CASSRRQGTQETQYF. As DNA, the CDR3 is TGCGCCAGCAGCCGGAGACAGGGAACACAAGAGACCCAGTACTTC.

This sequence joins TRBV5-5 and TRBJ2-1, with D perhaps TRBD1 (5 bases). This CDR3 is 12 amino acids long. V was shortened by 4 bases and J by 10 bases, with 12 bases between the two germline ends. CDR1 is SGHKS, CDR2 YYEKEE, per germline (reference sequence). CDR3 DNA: TGTGCCAGCAGCCGACAGCCGTCCGAGCAGTTCTTC. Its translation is CASSRQPSEQFF.

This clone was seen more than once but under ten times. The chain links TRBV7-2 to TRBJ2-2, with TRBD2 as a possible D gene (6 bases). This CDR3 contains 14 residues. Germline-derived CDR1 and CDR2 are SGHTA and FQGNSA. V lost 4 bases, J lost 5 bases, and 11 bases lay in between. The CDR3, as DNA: TGTGCCAGCAGCTACGGGGGAGTAACCGGGGAGCTGTTTTTT. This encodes CASSYGGVTGELFF.

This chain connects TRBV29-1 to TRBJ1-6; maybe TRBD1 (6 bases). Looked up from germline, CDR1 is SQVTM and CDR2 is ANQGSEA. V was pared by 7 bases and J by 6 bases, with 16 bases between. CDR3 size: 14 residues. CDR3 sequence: CSAGAGTPNSPLHF. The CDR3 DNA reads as TGCAGCGCCGGAGCCGGGACACCTAATTCACCCCTCCACTTT.

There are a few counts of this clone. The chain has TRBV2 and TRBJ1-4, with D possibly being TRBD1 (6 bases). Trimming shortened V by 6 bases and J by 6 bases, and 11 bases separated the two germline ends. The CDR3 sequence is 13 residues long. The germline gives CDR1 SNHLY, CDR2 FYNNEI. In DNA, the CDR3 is TGTGCCAGCAGCCAGGGGAGAGATGAAAAACTGTTTTTT. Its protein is CASSQGRDEKLFF.